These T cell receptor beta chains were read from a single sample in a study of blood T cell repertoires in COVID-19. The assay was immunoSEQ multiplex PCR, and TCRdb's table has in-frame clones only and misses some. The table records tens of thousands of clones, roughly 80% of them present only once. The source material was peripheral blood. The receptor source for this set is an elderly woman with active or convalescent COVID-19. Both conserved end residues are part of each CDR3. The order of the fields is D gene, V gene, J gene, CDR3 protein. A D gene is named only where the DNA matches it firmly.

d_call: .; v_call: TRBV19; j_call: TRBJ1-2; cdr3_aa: CASRPSNRAGYTF
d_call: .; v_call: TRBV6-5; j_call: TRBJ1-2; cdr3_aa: CASRQVQGNYGYTF
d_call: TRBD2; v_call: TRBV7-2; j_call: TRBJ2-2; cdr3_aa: CASSWGTSGRAYTGELFF
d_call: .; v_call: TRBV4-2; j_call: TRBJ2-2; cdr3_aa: CASSQDPNDNTGELFF
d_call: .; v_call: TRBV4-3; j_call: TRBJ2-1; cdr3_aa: CASSQERLGVWNEQFF
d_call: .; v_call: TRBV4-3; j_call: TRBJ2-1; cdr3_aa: CASSQEAGYEQFF
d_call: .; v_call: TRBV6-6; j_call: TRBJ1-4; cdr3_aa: CASSSYEKLFF
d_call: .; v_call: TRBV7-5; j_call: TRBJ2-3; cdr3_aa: CARSLNVLAGHSTDTQYF
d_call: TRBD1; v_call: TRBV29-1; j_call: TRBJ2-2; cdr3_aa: CSGIRGQIGGELFF
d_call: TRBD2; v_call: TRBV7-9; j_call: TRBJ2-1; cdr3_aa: CASSQGLAGFEQFF
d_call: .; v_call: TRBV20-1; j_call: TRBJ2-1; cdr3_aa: CSASKGVLNEQFF
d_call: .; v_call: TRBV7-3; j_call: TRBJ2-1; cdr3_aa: CASSLTGQHYEQFF
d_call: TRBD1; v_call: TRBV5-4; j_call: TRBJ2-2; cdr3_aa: CASSSTGAAGELFF
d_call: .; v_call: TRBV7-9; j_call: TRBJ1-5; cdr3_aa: CASSSFPIRRQNQPQHF
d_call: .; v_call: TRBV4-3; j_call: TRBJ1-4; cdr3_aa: CASSQRGGATNEKLFF
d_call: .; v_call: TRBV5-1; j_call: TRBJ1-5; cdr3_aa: CASSLGGVNNQPQHF
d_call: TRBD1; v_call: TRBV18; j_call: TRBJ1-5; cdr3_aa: CASSPGQQNNQPQHF
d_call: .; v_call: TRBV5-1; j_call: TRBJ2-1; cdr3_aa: CASSSGVAQLSNEQFF
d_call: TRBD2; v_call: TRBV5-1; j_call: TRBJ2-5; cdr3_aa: CASSLAGRGEETQYF
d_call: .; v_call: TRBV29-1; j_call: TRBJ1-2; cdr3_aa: CSVGADYGYTF
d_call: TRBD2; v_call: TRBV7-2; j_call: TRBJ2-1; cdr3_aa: CASSLNPSGGASYNEQFF
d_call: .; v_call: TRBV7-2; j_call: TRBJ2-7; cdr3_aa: CASSSPGVGIYEQYF
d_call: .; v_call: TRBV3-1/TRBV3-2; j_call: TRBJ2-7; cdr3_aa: CASSQTTILAYEQYF
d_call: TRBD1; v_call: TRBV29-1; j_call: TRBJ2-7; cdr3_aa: CSTAAAGGREQYF
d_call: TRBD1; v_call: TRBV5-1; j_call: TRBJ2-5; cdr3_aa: CASSGAGTGGRETQYF
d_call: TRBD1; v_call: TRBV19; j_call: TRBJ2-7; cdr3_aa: CASKAGTDYEQYF
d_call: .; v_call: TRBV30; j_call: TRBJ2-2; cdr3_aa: CAWSGGLNTGELFF
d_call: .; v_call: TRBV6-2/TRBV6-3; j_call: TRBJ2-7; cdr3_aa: CASSYPPLAEQYF
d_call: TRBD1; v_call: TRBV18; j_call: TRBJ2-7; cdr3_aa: CASSPKRQGAVEQYF
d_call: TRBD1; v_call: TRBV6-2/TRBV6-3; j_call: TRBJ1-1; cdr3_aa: CASSSDRANTEAFF
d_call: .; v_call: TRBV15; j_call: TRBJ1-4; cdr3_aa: CATSRAGTGDGEKLFF
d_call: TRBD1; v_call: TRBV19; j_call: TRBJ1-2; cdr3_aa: CASRWGQGYGYTF
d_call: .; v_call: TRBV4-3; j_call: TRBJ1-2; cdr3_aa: CASSQEGGLNGYTF
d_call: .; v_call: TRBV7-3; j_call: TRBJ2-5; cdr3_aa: CASSLGRQETQYF
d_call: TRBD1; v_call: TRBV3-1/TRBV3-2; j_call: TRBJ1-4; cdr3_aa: CASSQQTGDGEKLFF
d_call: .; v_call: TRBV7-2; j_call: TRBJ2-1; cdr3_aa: CASSQDKSSYNEQFF
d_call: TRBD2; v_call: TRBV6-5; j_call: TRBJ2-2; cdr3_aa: CASAPGGGTGELFF
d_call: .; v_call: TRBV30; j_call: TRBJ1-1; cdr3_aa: CAWGGANTEAFF
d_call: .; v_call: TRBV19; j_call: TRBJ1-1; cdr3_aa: CASSMLADTEAFF
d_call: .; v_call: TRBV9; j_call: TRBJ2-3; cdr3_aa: CASAYRDSRTDTQYF
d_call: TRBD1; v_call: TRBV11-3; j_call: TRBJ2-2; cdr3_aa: CASSGGQALSSTGELFF
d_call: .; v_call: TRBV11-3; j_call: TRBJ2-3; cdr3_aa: CASSLGLPNTQYF
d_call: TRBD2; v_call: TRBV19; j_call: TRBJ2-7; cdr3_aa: CASSIGTSGLYEQYF
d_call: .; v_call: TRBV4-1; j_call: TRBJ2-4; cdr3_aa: CASSAYYLSKNIQYF
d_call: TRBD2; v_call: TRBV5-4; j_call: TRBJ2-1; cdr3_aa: CASSREGLLSYNEQFF
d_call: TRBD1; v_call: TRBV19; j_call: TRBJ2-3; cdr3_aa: CASSMVDRVDTQYF
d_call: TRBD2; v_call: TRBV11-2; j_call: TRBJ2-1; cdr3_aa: CASSRPGLAGVSSYNEQFF
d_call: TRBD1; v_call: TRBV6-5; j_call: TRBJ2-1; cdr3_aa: CASSSPPGTGAHEQFF
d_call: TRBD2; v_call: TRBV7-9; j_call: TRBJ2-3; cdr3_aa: CASRGLAGDWDTQYF
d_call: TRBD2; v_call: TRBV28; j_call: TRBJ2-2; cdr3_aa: CASSLGAGVVTGELFF
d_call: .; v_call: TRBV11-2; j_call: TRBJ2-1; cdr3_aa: CASSLDRGSYNEQFF
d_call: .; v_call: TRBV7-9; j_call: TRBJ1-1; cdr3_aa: CASSASLSYPEAFF
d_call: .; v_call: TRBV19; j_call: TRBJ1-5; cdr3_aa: CASNLLDQPQHF
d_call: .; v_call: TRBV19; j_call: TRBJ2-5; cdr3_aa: CARPSRVRETQYF